This passage covers 12 T cell receptor beta chains from one sample sequenced in a study of OX40 agonist ivuxolimab in advanced cancers. TCRdb keeps only in-frame clones here, not all; method: immunoSEQ multiplex PCR. Here the sample spans 55,000 to 75,000 clones, around 90% being singletons. Material: CD4+ or CD8+ T cells sorted from blood, obtained in a trial of the OX40 agonist ivuxolimab. Every receptor here comes from an adult with an advanced solid tumor such as melanoma, head and neck, liver or kidney cancer.

This clone was seen a single time. The chain employs TRBV6-6 and TRBJ2-7; perhaps TRBD1 as D (6 bases). Trimming left V 2 bases short and J 3 bases short, with 11 bases between. Germline CDR1 MNHNY, CDR2 SVGAGI (reference sequence). This CDR3 region has 14 residues. Here the CDR3 DNA reads TGTGCCAGCAGTTACGGGACATCTTACTACGAGCAGTACTTC. This translates into CASSYGTSYYEQYF.

This chain connects TRBV11-2 to TRBJ2-5; TRBD1 matches 8 bases. Germline values: CDR1 SGHAT, CDR2 FQNNGV. This CDR3 region has 15 residues. Trimming removed 0 bases from V and 6 bases from J; junction bases left unmatched: 6. CDR3 protein: CASSLDGQGAQTQYF. CDR3 in DNA: TGTGCCAGCAGCTTAGATGGGCAGGGGGCGCAGACCCAGTACTTC.

The V gene is TRBV9, the J gene TRBJ2-3; D gene ambiguous. V was pared by 3 bases and J by 2 bases, with 7 bases between. This CDR3 contains 13 residues. CDR1 and CDR2 from the germline V gene are SGDLS and YYNGEE. The CDR3 loop is CASSAAITDTQYF. CDR3 coding DNA: TGTGCCAGCAGCGCCGCTATCACAGATACGCAGTATTTT.

The chain has TRBV11-2 and TRBJ2-7; no clear D. The length of the CDR3 is 14 residues. The germline gives CDR1 SGHAT, CDR2 FQNNGV. Trimming took 0 bases from V and 1 from J, leaving 7 bases between them. CDR3 amino acids: CASSLDRFSYEQYF. CDR3 nucleotide sequence: TGTGCCAGCAGCTTAGATAGGTTTTCCTACGAGCAGTACTTC.

V usage is TRBV18 and J usage is TRBJ2-7; TRBD1 aligns across 10 bases. This CDR3 contains 16 residues. V shed 3 bases, J shed 3 bases, and the junction held 8 bases outside the gene matches. Per the germline V gene, CDR1 is KGHSH and CDR2 is LQKENI. The DNA for the CDR3 is TGTGCCAGCTCACCCCTCGACCGGGACAGGGGCTACGAGCAGTACTTC. Protein product: CASSPLDRDRGYEQYF.

The chain links TRBV5-4 to TRBJ2-5; 11 bases line up with TRBD2. The junction had 9 bases not matched to a gene; V was cut back by 3 bases and J by 5 bases. There are 16 residues in the CDR3. From germline, CDR1 is SGHNT and CDR2 YYREEE (reference sequence). CDR3 residues: CASSSVAGGPVETQYF. DNA for the CDR3: TGTGCCAGCAGCTCGGTAGCGGGGGGGCCCGTCGAGACCCAGTACTTC.

This sequence joins TRBV30 and TRBJ2-7; possible D gene TRBD1, 7 bases. The CDR3 sequence is 15 residues long. V lost 2 bases and J lost 2, with 16 bases in between. Germline V gene lookup returns CDR1 GTSNPN and CDR2 SVGIG (reference sequence). The DNA for the CDR3 is TGTGCCTGGAGTAAAAGACAGGGAGGAACCTACGAGCAGTACTTC. It yields the protein CAWSKRQGGTYEQYF.

This clone appeared a single time. The junction does not match germline at one end; this may be a read error. This same CDR3 is encoded by further DNA sequences in the sample. The V and J genes are TRBV6-5 and TRBJ2-7, with 7 bases lining up with TRBD1. Germline V gives CDR1 MNHEY, CDR2 SVGAGI. The CDR3 consists of 13 residues. CDR3 nucleotides: TGTGCCAGCAGTTATATAGGGGGCTACGAGCAATACTTC. Its protein is CASSYIGGYEQYF.

The chain has TRBV7-9 and TRBJ1-2; D unclear. Germline CDR1 SEHNR, CDR2 FQNEAQ (reference sequence). The V end was cut by 0 bases, the J end by 2 bases, with 10 bases between. The CDR3 runs to 15 residues. CDR3: CASSLAASLNYGYTF. Here the CDR3 DNA reads TGTGCCAGCAGCTTAGCGGCCAGCCTAAACTATGGCTACACCTTC.

The chain has TRBV7-3 and TRBJ2-3; perhaps TRBD2 as D (6 bases). This CDR3 contains 16 residues. Germline lookup yields CDR1 SGHTA and CDR2 FQGTGA. V lost 1 base, J lost 1 base, and 12 bases lay in between. The CDR3 loop is CASSLKVGTGTDTQYF. CDR3 bases: TGTGCCAGCAGCTTAAAAGTTGGGACTGGCACAGATACGCAGTATTTT. Full variable domain (outside the CDR3, taken from reference TRBV7-3 and TRBJ2-3): GAGVSQTPSNKVTEKGKYVELRCDPISGHTALYWYRQSLGQGPEFLIYFQGTGAADDSGLPNDRFFAVRPEGSVSTLKIQRTERGDSAVYLCASSLKVGTGTDTQYFGPGTRLTVL.

The rearrangement joins TRBV11-2 to TRBJ2-3; a weak D match, TRBD1 (5 bases). Germline CDR1 and CDR2: SGHAT and FQNNGV. The V end lost 5 bases, the J end lost 2 bases, and 8 bases lay between the germline ends. The length of the CDR3 is 13 residues. In nucleotides, the CDR3 is TGTGCCAGCAGCCCAGGGTTCACAGATACGCAGTATTTT. Translated: CASSPGFTDTQYF.

In its sample, this clone was seen once. The gene calls are TRBV7-6 and TRBJ2-1; 13 nucleotides agree with TRBD2. Germline V CDR1 and CDR2: SGHVS, FNYEAQ. The ends lost 5 bases at V and 6 bases at J; junction bases unmatched: 7. The CDR3 totals 16 residues. CDR3 in DNA: TGTGCCAGCAGCCCTCAAACTAGCGGGAGGGGCAATGAGCAGTTCTTC. It is translated as CASSPQTSGRGNEQFF. Together with reference TRBV7-6 and TRBJ2-1, the CDR3 gives the full variable domain: GAGVSQSPRYKVTKRGQDVALRCDPISGHVSLYWYRQALGQGPEFLTYFNYEAQQDKSGLPNDRFSAERPEGSISTLTIQRTEQRDSAMYRCASSPQTSGRGNEQFFGPGTRLTVL.